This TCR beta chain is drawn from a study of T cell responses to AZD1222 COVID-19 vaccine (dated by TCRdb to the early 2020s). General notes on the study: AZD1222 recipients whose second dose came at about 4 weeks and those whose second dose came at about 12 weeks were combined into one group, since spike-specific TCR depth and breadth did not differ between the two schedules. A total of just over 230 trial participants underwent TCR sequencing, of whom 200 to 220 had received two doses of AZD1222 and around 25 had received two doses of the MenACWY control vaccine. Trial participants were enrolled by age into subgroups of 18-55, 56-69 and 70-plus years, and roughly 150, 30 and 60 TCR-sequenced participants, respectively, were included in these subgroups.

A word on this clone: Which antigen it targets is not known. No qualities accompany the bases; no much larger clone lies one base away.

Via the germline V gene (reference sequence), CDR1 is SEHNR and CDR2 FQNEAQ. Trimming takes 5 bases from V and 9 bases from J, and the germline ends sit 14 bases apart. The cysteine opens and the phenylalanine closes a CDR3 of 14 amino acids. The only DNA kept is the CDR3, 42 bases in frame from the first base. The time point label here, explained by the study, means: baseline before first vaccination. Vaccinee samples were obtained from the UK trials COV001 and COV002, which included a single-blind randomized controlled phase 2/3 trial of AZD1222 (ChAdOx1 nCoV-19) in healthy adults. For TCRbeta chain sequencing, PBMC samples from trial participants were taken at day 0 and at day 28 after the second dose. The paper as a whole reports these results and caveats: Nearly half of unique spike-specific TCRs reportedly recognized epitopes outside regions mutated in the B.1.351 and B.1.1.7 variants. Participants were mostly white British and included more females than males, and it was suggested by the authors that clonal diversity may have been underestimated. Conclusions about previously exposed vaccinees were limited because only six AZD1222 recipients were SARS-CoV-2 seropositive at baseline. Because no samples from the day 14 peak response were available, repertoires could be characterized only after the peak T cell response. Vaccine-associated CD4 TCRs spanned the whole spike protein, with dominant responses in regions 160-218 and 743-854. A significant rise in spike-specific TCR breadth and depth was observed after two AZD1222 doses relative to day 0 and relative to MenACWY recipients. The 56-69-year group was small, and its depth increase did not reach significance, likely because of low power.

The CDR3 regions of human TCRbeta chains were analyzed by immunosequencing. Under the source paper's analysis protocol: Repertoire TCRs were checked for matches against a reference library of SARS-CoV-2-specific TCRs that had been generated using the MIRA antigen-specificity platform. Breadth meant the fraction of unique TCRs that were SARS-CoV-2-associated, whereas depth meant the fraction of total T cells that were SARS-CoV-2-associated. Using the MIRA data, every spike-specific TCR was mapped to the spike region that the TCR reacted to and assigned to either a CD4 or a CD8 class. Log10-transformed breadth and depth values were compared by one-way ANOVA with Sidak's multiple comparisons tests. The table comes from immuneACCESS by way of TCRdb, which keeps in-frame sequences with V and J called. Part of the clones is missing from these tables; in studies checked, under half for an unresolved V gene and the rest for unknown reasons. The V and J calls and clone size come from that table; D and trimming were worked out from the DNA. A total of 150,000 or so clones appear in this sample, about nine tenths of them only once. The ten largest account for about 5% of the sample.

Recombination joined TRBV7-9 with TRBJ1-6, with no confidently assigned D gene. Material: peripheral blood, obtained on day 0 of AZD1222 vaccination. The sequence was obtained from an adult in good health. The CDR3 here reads CASSAPKDGSPLHF. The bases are TGTGCCAGCAGCGCCCCCAAAGACGGTTCACCCCTCCACTTT. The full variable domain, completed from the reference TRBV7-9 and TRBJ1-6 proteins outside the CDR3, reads DTGVSQNPRHKITKRGQNVTFRCDPISEHNRLYWYRQTLGQGPEFLTYFQNEAQLEKSRLLSDRFSAERPKGSFSTLEIQRTEQGDSAMYLCASSAPKDGSPLHFGNGTRLTVT.